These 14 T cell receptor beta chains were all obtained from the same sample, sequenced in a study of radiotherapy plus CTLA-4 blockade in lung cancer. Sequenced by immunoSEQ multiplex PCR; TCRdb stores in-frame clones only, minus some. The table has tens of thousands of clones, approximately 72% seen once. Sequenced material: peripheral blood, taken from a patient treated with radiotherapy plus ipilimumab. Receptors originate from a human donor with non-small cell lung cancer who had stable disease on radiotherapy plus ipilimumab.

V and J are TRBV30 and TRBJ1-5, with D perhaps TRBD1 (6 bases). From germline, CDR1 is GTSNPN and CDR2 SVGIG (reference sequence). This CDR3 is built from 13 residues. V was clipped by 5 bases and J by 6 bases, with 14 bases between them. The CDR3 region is CAWATGKGQPQHF. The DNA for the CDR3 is TGTGCCTGGGCCACAGGGAAAGGTCAGCCCCAGCATTTT.

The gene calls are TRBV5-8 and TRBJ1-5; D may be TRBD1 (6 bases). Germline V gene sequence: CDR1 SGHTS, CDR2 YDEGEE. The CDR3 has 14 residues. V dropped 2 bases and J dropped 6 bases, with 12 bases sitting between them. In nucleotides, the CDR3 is TGTGCCAGCAGCTTTCGACAGGCTAGTCAGCCCCAGCATTTT. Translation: CASSFRQASQPQHF.

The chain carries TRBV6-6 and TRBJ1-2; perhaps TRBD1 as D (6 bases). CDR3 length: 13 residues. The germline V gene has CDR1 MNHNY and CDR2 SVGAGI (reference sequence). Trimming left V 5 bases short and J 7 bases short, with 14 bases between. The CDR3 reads CASSPGTPVGYTF. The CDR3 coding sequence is TGTGCCAGCAGTCCAGGGACACCCGTTGGCTACACCTTC.

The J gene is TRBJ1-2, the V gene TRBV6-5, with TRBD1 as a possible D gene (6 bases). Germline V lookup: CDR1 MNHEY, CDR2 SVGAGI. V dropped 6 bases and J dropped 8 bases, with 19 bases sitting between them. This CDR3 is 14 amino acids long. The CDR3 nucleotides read TGTGCCAGCAGCTTACAGGGTCAGGGAGGGGGCTACACCTTC. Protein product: CASSLQGQGGGYTF.

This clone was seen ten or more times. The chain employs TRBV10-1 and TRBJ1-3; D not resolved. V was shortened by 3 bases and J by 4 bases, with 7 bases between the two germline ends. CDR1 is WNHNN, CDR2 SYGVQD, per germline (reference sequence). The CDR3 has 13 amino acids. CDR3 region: CASSESVGNTIYF. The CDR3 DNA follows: TGCGCCAGCAGTGAATCCGTCGGAAACACCATATATTTT.

CDR3 DNA: TGTGCCAGCAGCACCCGAACAGGGGGCGCTACCTATAATTCACCCCTCCACTTT. Its protein product is CASSTRTGGATYNSPLHF. The chain carries TRBV7-2 and TRBJ1-6; the match to TRBD1 covers 9 bases. Germline V gene data show CDR1 as SGHTA and CDR2 as FQGNSA. The CDR3 extends over 18 amino acids. Germline trimming cut 5 bases from V and 2 bases from J; bases unmatched to any gene: 10.

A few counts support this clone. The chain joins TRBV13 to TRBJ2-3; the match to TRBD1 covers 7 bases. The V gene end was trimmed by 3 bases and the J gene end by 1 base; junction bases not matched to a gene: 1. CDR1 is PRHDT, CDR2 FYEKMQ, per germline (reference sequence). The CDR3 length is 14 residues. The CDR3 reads CASSFGQGTDTQYF. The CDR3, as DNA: TGTGCCAGCAGCTTTGGACAGGGCACAGATACGCAGTATTTT.

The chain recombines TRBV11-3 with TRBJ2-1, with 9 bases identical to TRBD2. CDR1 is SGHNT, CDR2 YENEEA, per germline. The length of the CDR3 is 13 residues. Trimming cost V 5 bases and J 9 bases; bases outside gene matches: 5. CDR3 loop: CASSAGGGSEQFF. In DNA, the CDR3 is TGTGCCAGCAGCGCGGGGGGGGGCTCTGAGCAGTTCTTC.

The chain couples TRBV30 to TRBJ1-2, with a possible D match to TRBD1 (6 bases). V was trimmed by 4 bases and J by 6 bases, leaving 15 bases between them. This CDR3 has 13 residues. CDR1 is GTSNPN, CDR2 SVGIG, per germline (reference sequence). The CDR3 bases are TGTGCCTGGATGGGCAGGGGAGAGGATGGCTACACCTTC. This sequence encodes CAWMGRGEDGYTF.

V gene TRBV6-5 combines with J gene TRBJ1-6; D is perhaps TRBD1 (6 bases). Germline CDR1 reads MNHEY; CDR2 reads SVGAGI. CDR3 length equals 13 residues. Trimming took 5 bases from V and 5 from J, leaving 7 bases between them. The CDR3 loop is CASSTGHNSPLHF. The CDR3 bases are TGTGCCAGCAGTACAGGGCATAATTCACCCCTCCACTTT.

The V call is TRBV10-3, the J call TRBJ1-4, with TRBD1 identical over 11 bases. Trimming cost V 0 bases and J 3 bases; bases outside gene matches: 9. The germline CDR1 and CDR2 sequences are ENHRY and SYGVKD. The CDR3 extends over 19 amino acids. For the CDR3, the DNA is TGTGCCATCAGTGAGTCTTTAAGGACAGGGGGCGCTTCTAATGAAAAACTGTTTTTT. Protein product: CAISESLRTGGASNEKLFF.

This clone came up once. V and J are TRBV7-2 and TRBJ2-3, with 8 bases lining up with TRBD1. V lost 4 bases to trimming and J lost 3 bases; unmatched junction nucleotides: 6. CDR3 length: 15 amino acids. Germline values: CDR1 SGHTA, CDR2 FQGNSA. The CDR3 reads CASSYRDRRTDTQYF. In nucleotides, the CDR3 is TGTGCCAGCAGCTACCGGGACAGGCGGACAGATACGCAGTATTTT.

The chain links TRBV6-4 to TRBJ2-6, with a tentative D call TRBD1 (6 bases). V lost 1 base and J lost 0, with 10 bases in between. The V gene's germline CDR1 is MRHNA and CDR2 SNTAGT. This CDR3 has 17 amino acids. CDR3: CASSDYRESSGANVLTF. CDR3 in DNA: TGTGCCAGCAGTGACTACAGGGAAAGCTCTGGGGCCAACGTCCTGACTTTC.

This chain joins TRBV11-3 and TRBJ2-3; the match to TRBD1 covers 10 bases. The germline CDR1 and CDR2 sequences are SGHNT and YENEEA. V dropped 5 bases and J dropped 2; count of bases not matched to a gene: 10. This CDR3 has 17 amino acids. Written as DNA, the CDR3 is TGTGCCAGCAGCCGGGACAGGGGCCCGGGGGCCACAGATACGCAGTATTTT. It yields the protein CASSRDRGPGATDTQYF.